These T cell receptor beta chains were read from a single sample in a study of blood T cell repertoires in COVID-19. Libraries were prepared by immunoSEQ multiplex PCR; TCRdb keeps only in-frame clonotypes and omits some of them. The sample carries approximately 220,000 clones, about 80% recorded once. The sequenced sample consisted of peripheral blood. The receptor set was obtained from a woman aged 55-70 years with acute or convalescent COVID-19. CDR3s include the opening cysteine and the closing phenylalanine or tryptophan. D genes are given only for firm matches. Where a row states a size, it is once, few, many or the class of an expanded clone; other rows omit it.

d_call	v_call	clone_size	j_call	cdr3_aa	cdr3_nt
NA	TRBV6-5	once	TRBJ2-7	CASSDENWASYEQYF	TGTGCCAGCAGCGACGAGAACTGGGCAAGTTACGAGCAGTACTTC
NA	TRBV18	NA	TRBJ1-1	CASSPLAGETEAFF	TGTGCCAGCTCACCTCTCGCAGGGGAGACTGAAGCTTTCTTT
TRBD2	TRBV5-1	NA	TRBJ2-3	CASSSAGGTDTQYF	TGCGCCAGCAGTAGTGCGGGGGGGACAGATACGCAGTATTTT
NA	TRBV7-8	NA	TRBJ1-2	CASSLDREDGYTF	TGTGCCAGCAGCTTGGACAGAGAAGATGGCTACACCTTC
NA	TRBV4-3	NA	TRBJ1-5	CASSQDLEVGQPQHF	TGCGCCAGCAGCCAAGATTTAGAGGTCGGTCAGCCCCAGCATTTT
NA	TRBV30	once	TRBJ1-3	CAWSVSGSTSGNTIYF	TGTGCCTGGAGTGTATCCGGGAGTACCTCTGGAAACACCATATATTTT
NA	TRBV7-2	NA	TRBJ2-5	CASSHHEVGYKTQYF	TGTGCCAGCAGCCACCACGAGGTTGGATATAAGACCCAGTACTTC
NA	TRBV2	NA	TRBJ1-1	CASSVPRQGSQNTEAFF	TGTGCCAGCAGTGTCCCGCGGCAGGGAAGCCAGAACACTGAAGCTTTCTTT
NA	TRBV5-4	NA	TRBJ2-1	CASSLGWGVYNEQFF	TGTGCCAGCAGCTTGGGATGGGGGGTTTACAATGAGCAGTTCTTC
NA	TRBV6-5	NA	TRBJ1-1	CASSTRGGRNTEAFF	TGTGCCAGCAGTACCAGGGGAGGGAGGAACACTGAAGCTTTCTTT
TRBD1	TRBV5-8	once	TRBJ1-1	CASSYSSGQGSTEAFF	TGTGCCAGCAGCTATTCTAGCGGACAGGGGAGCACTGAAGCTTTCTTT
NA	TRBV4-1	NA	TRBJ1-5	CASSQEANQPQHF	TGCGCCAGCAGCCAAGAGGCCAATCAGCCCCAGCATTTT
NA	TRBV27	NA	TRBJ2-7	CASSPPPGQYF	TGTGCCAGCAGCCCCCCCCCGGGGCAGTACTTC
NA	TRBV28	NA	TRBJ1-6	CASSLTGRNSPLHF	TGTGCCAGCAGTTTGACAGGCCGGAATTCACCCCTCCACTTT
NA	TRBV27	few	TRBJ1-5	CASSLSRSNQPQHF	TGTGCCAGCAGTTTATCGCGGAGCAATCAGCCCCAGCATTTT
NA	TRBV3-1/TRBV3-2	few	TRBJ1-3	CASSLVVTGGNTIYF	TGTGCCAGCAGCTTAGTAGTCACCGGTGGAAACACCATATATTTT
TRBD1	TRBV6-4	NA	TRBJ2-5	CASSQGVGETQYF	TGTGCCAGCAGTCAGGGGGTCGGGGAGACCCAGTACTTC
NA	TRBV6-6	NA	TRBJ2-2	CASTTDGTNTGELFF	TGTGCCAGCACCACGGACGGGACAAACACCGGGGAGCTGTTTTTT
TRBD1	TRBV4-3	NA	TRBJ1-3	CASSPDRGGNTIYF	TGCGCCAGCAGCCCGGACAGGGGTGGAAACACCATATATTTT
NA	TRBV13	NA	TRBJ2-1	CASRVRGGGNEQFF	TGTGCCAGCAGAGTCAGGGGAGGGGGCAATGAGCAGTTCTTC
TRBD2	TRBV2	NA	TRBJ2-7	CASSPLGLAGTIYEQYF	TGTGCCAGCAGTCCCCTGGGACTAGCGGGCACGATCTACGAGCAGTACTTC
TRBD1	TRBV28	once	TRBJ1-2	CASSYHTGGLGYTF	TGTGCCAGCAGTTACCATACAGGGGGTCTGGGCTACACCTTC
TRBD1	TRBV12-3/TRBV12-4	NA	TRBJ1-1	CASSPQGHTEAFF	TGTGCCAGCAGTCCACAGGGGCACACTGAAGCTTTCTTT
NA	TRBV3-1/TRBV3-2	NA	TRBJ1-2	CASSPRAHYGYTF	TGTGCCAGCAGCCCACGAGCGCACTATGGCTACACCTTC
NA	TRBV10-2	NA	TRBJ1-2	CASSELRGRDGYTF	TGCGCCAGCAGTGAGTTAAGGGGAAGGGATGGCTACACCTTC
NA	TRBV19	NA	TRBJ2-5	CASSEFGGRTGRQETQYF	TGTGCCAGTAGTGAGTTTGGGGGCCGGACGGGGCGCCAAGAGACCCAGTACTTC
TRBD1	TRBV5-5	NA	TRBJ1-1	CASITDRGQTEAFF	TGTGCCAGCATCACAGACAGGGGACAAACTGAAGCTTTCTTT
NA	TRBV7-2	NA	TRBJ2-3	CASSAGFTDTQYF	TGTGCCAGCAGTGCGGGGTTCACAGATACGCAGTATTTT
TRBD1	TRBV7-9	once	TRBJ2-3	CASSPIGQGNTDTQYF	TGTGCCAGCAGCCCGATCGGACAGGGAAACACAGATACGCAGTATTTT
NA	TRBV28	NA	TRBJ1-3	CASSPPRGSSGNTIYF	TGTGCCAGCAGCCCTCCCCGCGGCAGCTCTGGAAACACCATATATTTT
NA	TRBV4-1	NA	TRBJ2-7	CASSQMNLFGRSFVEQYF	TGCGCCAGCAGCCAAATGAACCTCTTTGGCCGTTCTTTTGTCGAGCAGTACTTC
TRBD2	TRBV29-1	NA	TRBJ2-7	CSVALGGGTYEQYF	TGCAGCGTTGCTCTGGGCGGGGGGACCTACGAGCAGTACTTC
NA	TRBV10-1	once	TRBJ1-3	CASRGPGFHTIYF	TGCGCCAGCAGGGGCCCGGGGTTCCACACCATATATTTT
NA	TRBV3-1/TRBV3-2	few	TRBJ1-6	CASSDDWNSPLHF	TGTGCCAGCAGCGACGACTGGAATTCACCCCTCCACTTT
TRBD2	TRBV18	once	TRBJ2-3	CASSPPRSGGDTQYF	TGTGCCAGCTCACCACCCCGTTCGGGAGGAGATACGCAGTATTTT
TRBD1	TRBV6-1	NA	TRBJ1-2	CASSESGGTYGYTF	TGTGCCAGCAGTGAGTCAGGGGGCACCTATGGCTACACCTTC
TRBD2	TRBV7-2	once	TRBJ2-7	CASSFQAGAYEQYF	TGTGCCAGCAGCTTTCAGGCGGGGGCCTACGAGCAGTACTTC
TRBD1	TRBV13	NA	TRBJ2-6	CASSRLRDRDMSGANVLTF	TGTGCCAGCAGCCGCCTCCGGGACAGGGATATGTCTGGGGCCAACGTCCTGACTTTC
NA	TRBV19	NA	TRBJ1-5	CASSIRVNQPQHF	TGTGCCAGTAGTATTCGGGTAAATCAGCCCCAGCATTTT
NA	TRBV25-1	NA	TRBJ2-5	CASRIGETQYF	TGTGCCAGCAGGATCGGGGAGACCCAGTACTTC
TRBD1	TRBV4-3	NA	TRBJ1-6	CASSQEGGGFSPLHF	TGCGCCAGCAGCCAAGAAGGGGGCGGTTTTTCACCCCTCCACTTT
NA	TRBV6-5	NA	TRBJ1-1	CASIMTVGSTEAFF	TGTGCCAGCATTATGACGGTGGGGAGCACTGAAGCTTTCTTT
NA	TRBV18	once	TRBJ1-1	CASSPLGQLNTEAFF	TGTGCCAGCTCACCTCTTGGACAGCTGAACACTGAAGCTTTCTTT
TRBD1	TRBV5-1	NA	TRBJ1-1	CASSGDRNTEAFF	TGCGCCAGCAGCGGGGACAGGAACACTGAAGCTTTCTTT
TRBD1	TRBV18	once	TRBJ2-1	CASQRTGDEQFF	TGTGCCAGCCAGAGGACAGGGGATGAGCAGTTCTTC
TRBD2	TRBV2	NA	TRBJ2-3	CASGRLAGGQDTQYF	TGTGCCAGCGGCCGACTAGCGGGGGGGCAAGATACGCAGTATTTT
NA	TRBV9	NA	TRBJ2-5	CASSVTGRETQYF	TGTGCCAGCAGCGTGACAGGGAGGGAGACCCAGTACTTC
TRBD2	TRBV3-1/TRBV3-2	once	TRBJ2-1	CASSRSLRLAGGHNEQFF	TGTGCCAGCAGCCGCTCGCTCAGACTAGCGGGGGGGCACAATGAGCAGTTCTTC
NA	TRBV9	NA	TRBJ2-3	CASSPPPRSADTQYF	TGTGCCAGCAGCCCCCCCCCTCGGAGCGCAGATACGCAGTATTTT
NA	TRBV18	NA	TRBJ1-2	CASSRTVNYGYTF	TGTGCCAGCTCACGGACAGTCAACTATGGCTACACCTTC
NA	TRBV2	NA	TRBJ2-3	CASAGNTDTQYF	TGTGCCAGCGCCGGGAACACAGATACGCAGTATTTT